One sample yielded the 9 T cell receptor beta chains listed below, sequenced in a study of cytomegalovirus exposure and HLA in healthy donors. The PCR had 60 Vbeta and 13 Jbeta primers. TCRdb's table, derived via immunoSEQ multiplex PCR, lists solely in-frame clones and lacks some. The sample lists about 170,000 clones; 85% were seen once. Material: PBMCs. The source of these receptors is a man aged 25-40 years in good health and CMV-seropositive.

The rearrangement uses TRBV21-1 and TRBJ2-1; the D call of TRBD2 is as the table states it, not checked on the DNA. TRBV21-1 is classified as a pseudogene. This CDR3 region has 16 residues. This CDR3 is CASSQRLAGVDNEQFF. CDR3 DNA sequence: TGTGCCAGCAGCCAAAGACTAGCGGGAGTTGACAATGAGCAGTTCTTC.

This chain links TRBV19 with TRBJ2-5; D is unresolved. This CDR3 is built from 16 residues. CDR1 and CDR2 from the germline V gene are LNHDA and SQIVND (reference sequence). Trimming cost V 3 bases and J 2 bases, with 16 bases left between them. The CDR3 region has the DNA TGTGCCAGTAGTATCCTCGGCCTGACATCTCAAGAGACCCAGTACTTC. Translating gives CASSILGLTSQETQYF. Full variable domain (missing parts from reference TRBV19 and TRBJ2-5): DGGITQSPKYLFRKEGQNVTLSCEQNLNHDAMYWYRQDPGQGLRLIYYSQIVNDFQKGDIAEGYSVSREKKESFPLTVTSAQKNPTAFYLCASSILGLTSQETQYFGPGTRLLVL.

As concerns this clone: The junction and the germline gene differ at one end; a read error may be behind it. The gene calls are TRBV7-9 and TRBJ2-7, with TRBD1 as a possible D gene (6 bases). The CDR3 is made up of 12 amino acids. Germline values: CDR1 SEHNR, CDR2 FQNEAQ (reference sequence). CDR3 sequence (DNA): TGTTCCAGCAGCCTACAGGGCTACGAGCAGTACTTC. Its translation is CSSSLQGYEQYF.

The chain has TRBV7-2 and TRBJ2-5; 13 bases fit TRBD2. Germline CDR1 reads SGHTA; CDR2 reads FQGNSA. This CDR3 has 16 residues. Trimming removed 3 bases from V and 2 bases from J; junction bases left unmatched: 3. Here the CDR3 DNA reads TGTGCCAGCAGCTTCCCGGGACTAGCGGGGCAAGAGACCCAGTACTTC. This encodes CASSFPGLAGQETQYF.

This sequence joins TRBV7-3 and TRBJ1-5; no clear D gene. The ends were cut back, 2 bases at V and 7 bases at J, with 12 bases in the middle. CDR1 is SGHTA, CDR2 FQGTGA, per germline. This CDR3 region has 14 residues. The CDR3 nucleotides are TGTGCCAGCAGCTTATCCCCCGGTGAACAGCCCCAGCATTTT. This sequence encodes CASSLSPGEQPQHF.

The rearrangement links TRBV7-8 to TRBJ2-7, with TRBD1 identical over 11 bases. CDR3 length: 15 residues. Germline CDR1 and CDR2: SGHVS and FQNEAQ. V dropped 5 bases and J dropped 4; count of bases not matched to a gene: 7. CDR3 region: CASSGRTGGEYEQYF. Here the CDR3 DNA reads TGTGCCAGCAGCGGTCGGACAGGGGGCGAGTACGAGCAGTACTTC. Combining the CDR3 with reference TRBV7-8 and TRBJ2-7 gives the whole variable domain GAGVSQSPRYKVAKRGQDVALRCDPISGHVSLFWYQQALGQGPEFLTYFQNEAQLDKSGLPSDRFFAERPEGSVSTLKIQRTQQEDSAVYLCASSGRTGGEYEQYFGPGTRLTVT.

This clone showed up just a few times. The rearrangement links TRBV18 to TRBJ2-7; tentative D call: TRBD2 (7 bases). Germline values: CDR1 KGHSH, CDR2 LQKENI. This CDR3 region has 15 residues. V was pared by 6 bases and J by 5 bases, with 20 bases between. CDR3 loop: CASSGGPGGINEQYF. The CDR3 coding sequence is TGTGCCAGCTCGGGGGGGCCGGGAGGCATCAACGAGCAGTACTTC.

The gene calls are TRBV7-8 and TRBJ1-1, with TRBD1 matching 9 bases. Per the germline V gene, CDR1 is SGHVS and CDR2 is FQNEAQ. CDR3 length equals 15 residues. V lost 5 bases and J lost 4; bases outside the gene matches: 8. CDR3 nucleotides: TGTGCCAGCAGCCTAATCGGACAGGGGAGCACTGAAGCTTTCTTT. It yields the protein CASSLIGQGSTEAFF.

The gene calls are TRBV7-8 and TRBJ2-1, with a possible D match to TRBD2 (7 bases). The CDR3 has 15 amino acids. The V gene lost 2 bases and the J gene lost 4 bases, with 12 bases spanning the gap. Germline assignment: CDR1 SGHVS and CDR2 FQNEAQ. This chain's CDR3 is CASSLSGRGYNEQFF. As DNA, the CDR3 is TGTGCCAGCAGCTTATCAGGGAGGGGGTACAATGAGCAGTTCTTC.